The 12 T cell receptor beta chains reported below all come from one sample, sequenced in a study of blood T cell repertoires in COVID-19. Some clones are missing from TCRdb's copy, which holds only in-frame ones; the method was immunoSEQ multiplex PCR. The sample records under 150,000 clones, about nine tenths being singletons. What was sequenced was peripheral blood. The source is a human donor in a cohort sampled during active COVID-19.

The chain combines TRBV5-5 with TRBJ1-3, with D tentatively TRBD1 (5 bases). The CDR3 contains 13 residues. Looked up from germline, CDR1 is SGHKS and CDR2 is YYEKEE (reference sequence). Trimming removed 1 base from V and 8 bases from J, with 10 bases in between. The CDR3 spells CASSLPGVDTIYF. DNA of the CDR3: TGTGCCAGCAGCTTGCCGGGGGTAGACACCATATATTTT. Full variable domain (rest looked up from reference TRBV5-5 and TRBJ1-3): DAGVTQSPTHLIKTRGQQVTLRCSPISGHKSVSWYQQVLGQGPQFIFQYYEKEERGRGNFPDRFSARQFPNYSSELNVNALLLGDSALYLCASSLPGVDTIYFGEGSWLTVV.

This chain connects TRBV28 to TRBJ1-4; 8 nucleotides match TRBD1. CDR3 size: 14 residues. From germline, CDR1 is MDHEN and CDR2 SYDVKM. V lost 6 bases and J lost 8; bases outside the gene matches: 8. The CDR3 sequence is CASRHSGGREKLFF. The CDR3 nucleotides are TGTGCCAGCAGGCATTCAGGGGGCAGGGAAAAACTGTTTTTT.

The V and J genes are TRBV4-3 and TRBJ1-5; D perhaps matches TRBD1 (5 bases). This CDR3 has 14 amino acids. Trimming left V 0 bases short and J 7 bases short, with 10 bases between. Germline lookup yields CDR1 LGHNA and CDR2 YSLEER. CDR3 loop: CASSQDRGYQPQHF. CDR3 bases: TGCGCCAGCAGCCAAGACCGGGGGTACCAGCCCCAGCATTTT.

This clone was observed a single time. This chain joins TRBV7-3 and TRBJ2-3; D is possibly TRBD1 (6 bases). Germline assignment: CDR1 SGHTA and CDR2 FQGTGA. V was cut by 5 bases and J by 2 bases, with 14 bases left in between. CDR3 length: 15 residues. CDR3 nucleotide sequence: TGTGCCAGCAGCACCGGGACAAAGTTCACAGATACGCAGTATTTT. It translates to CASSTGTKFTDTQYF. Drawing the rest from reference TRBV7-3 and TRBJ2-3, the complete variable domain is GAGVSQTPSNKVTEKGKYVELRCDPISGHTALYWYRQSLGQGPEFLIYFQGTGAADDSGLPNDRFFAVRPEGSVSTLKIQRTERGDSAVYLCASSTGTKFTDTQYFGPGTRLTVL.

The genes are TRBV28 and TRBJ2-2, with 7 bases matching TRBD2. This CDR3 is built from 16 residues. Germline trimming cut 4 bases from V and 5 bases from J; bases unmatched to any gene: 10. Germline CDR1 is MDHEN and CDR2 is SYDVKM. CDR3 sequence: CASSYSRGLGTGELFF. In nucleotides, the CDR3 is TGTGCCAGCAGTTACTCGAGAGGACTAGGGACCGGGGAGCTGTTTTTT.

The chain combines TRBV4-2 with TRBJ2-2; 14 bases agree with TRBD2. Per the germline V gene, CDR1 is LGHNA and CDR2 is YNFKEQ. The CDR3 is 18 residues long. V lost 4 bases, J lost 4 bases, and 8 bases stayed unmatched. CDR3 coding DNA: TGTGCCAGCAGCCCCTGGACTAGCGGGGGGACTAGCACCGGGGAGCTGTTTTTT. Translating gives CASSPWTSGGTSTGELFF.

The chain joins TRBV6-5 to TRBJ1-1; unclear D gene. CDR1 MNHEY and CDR2 SVGAGI come from the germline V gene. CDR3 size: 13 residues. V lost 2 bases and J 2 bases, leaving 6 bases between the germline ends. The CDR3 spells CASSYQVNTEAFF. In DNA, the CDR3 is TGTGCCAGCAGTTACCAGGTTAACACTGAAGCTTTCTTT.

This chain's CDR3 is CASSGTTGAYEQYF. CDR3 DNA sequence: TGTGCCAGCAGCGGGACTACCGGAGCCTACGAGCAGTACTTC. This chain connects TRBV7-2 to TRBJ2-7; TRBD2 aligns across 7 bases. Germline V lookup: CDR1 SGHTA, CDR2 FQGNSA. The CDR3 has 14 residues. Trimming removed 5 bases from V and 2 bases from J; junction bases left unmatched: 6.

The chain couples TRBV3-1 (or the pseudogene TRBV3-2) to TRBJ2-3; 8 bases align to TRBD2. The CDR3 runs to 15 residues. V lost 7 bases, J lost 4 bases, and 10 bases stayed unmatched. Per germline, CDR1 LGHDT and CDR2 YNNKEL (reference sequence). In DNA, the CDR3 is TGTGCCAGCACAGAGAGACTAGCGTTTCCAGATACGCAGTATTTT. Its translation is CASTERLAFPDTQYF.

This clone was seen only once. The chain couples TRBV15 to TRBJ1-2; TRBD1 matches at 10 bases. Per the germline V gene, CDR1 is LNHNV and CDR2 is YYDKDF (reference sequence). J gave up 4 bases and V 0 bases, and 5 bases lay outside the gene matches. This CDR3 contains 16 residues. The CDR3 bases are TGTGCCACCAGCAGAGATTCGACAGGGGGCGGCTATGGCTACACCTTC. Its translation is CATSRDSTGGGYGYTF.

The chain recombines TRBV6-5 with TRBJ1-1; 8 nucleotides align to TRBD1. Germline CDR1 is MNHEY and CDR2 is SVGAGI. The CDR3 spans 15 residues. CDR3 loop: CASKPGGGMDTEAFF. In DNA, the CDR3 is TGTGCTTCGAAACCAGGGGGCGGGATGGACACTGAAGCTTTCTTT.

The CDR3 reads CASSLQLGAGGRYEQYF. CDR3 nucleotides: TGTGCCAGCAGCTTACAGCTCGGAGCGGGAGGGCGATACGAGCAGTACTTC. The gene calls are TRBV7-2 and TRBJ2-7; TRBD2 aligns across 10 bases. V lost 2 bases and J lost 4; bases outside the gene matches: 11. Per the germline V gene, CDR1 is SGHTA and CDR2 is FQGNSA. This CDR3 contains 17 residues.